This record looks at one T cell receptor beta chain sequence and its context. This specimen belongs to a study of T cells in Graves' hyperthyroidism and ophthalmopathy. Patients having uncontrolled infection, another autoimmune disease, pregnancy or lactation were not included. It was RNA transcripts that yielded the amplified TCR beta CDR3 regions. Carried out on the TCR CDR3, a first-round RT-PCR used the HTBI primer set. TCRdb reprocessed the multiplex PCR reads with MiXCR, giving one entry per CDR3 protein. This repertoire shows 450,000 to 550,000 distinct CDR3 sequences, around a quarter found once; its top ten account for about 11%. The CDR3 spans 14 residues. The V and J ends lost 4 bases and 4 bases, in that order; junction bases with no gene match: 6.

V usage is TRBV12-3 or TRBV12-4 and J usage is TRBJ2-5; 7 bases line up with TRBD1. The receptor was isolated from a woman younger than 45 with Graves' ophthalmopathy. The sequencing sample was made of blood. The CDR3, as DNA: TGTGCCAGCAGTTCGACAGGGCGGGTAGAGACCCAGTACTTC. It codes for CASSSTGRVETQYF.